This T cell receptor beta chain emerged from a study of blood T cell repertoires in COVID-19. Turning to the study itself: From the United States, Italy and Spain came samples of acute and convalescent COVID-19. Nucleic acid was either cDNA or gDNA, and it came from T cells, B-cell-depleted T cells, or PBMCs.

Original data processing: Nucleated cell counts were estimated from reference gene primer amplification. Clones were read by immunoSEQ multiplex PCR, and TCRdb kept only the in-frame ones, dropping some. V, J and clone size derive from that table, while D and trimming were established from the DNA sequence. The sample lists approximately 100,000 clones, approximately 91% seen once, with less than 7.5% in the top ten. This clone was picked up one time. Trimming left V 8 bases short and J 10 bases short, with 8 bases between. The CDR3 extends over 10 amino acids. CDR1 is KGHDR and CDR2 is SFDVKD in the germline V gene.

The chain uses TRBV24-1 and TRBJ2-1; D ambiguous. The sequenced sample consisted of peripheral blood. This TCR came from a woman aged 55-70 years with acute or convalescent COVID-19. The CDR3 DNA is TGTGCCACCAACGGGTGGGAGCAGTTCTTC. This sequence encodes CATNGWEQFF.